This passage covers 32 T cell receptor beta chains from one sample sequenced in a study of cytomegalovirus exposure and HLA in healthy donors. The primer mix had 60 Vbeta and 13 Jbeta primers. TCRdb's table, derived via immunoSEQ multiplex PCR, lists solely in-frame clones and lacks some. In the table there are around 200,000 clones, about 80% of which are singletons. The sequencing sample was made of PBMCs. The receptor source for this set is a man aged 30 to 45 in good health and CMV-seronegative.

The chain is built from TRBV10-2 and TRBJ2-7, with D possibly matching TRBD1 (5 bases). Germline V gene data show CDR1 as WSHSY and CDR2 as SAAADI. There are 12 residues in the CDR3. Trimming removed 7 bases from V and 5 bases from J, with 12 bases in between. CDR3 region: CASKPGNHEQYF. In DNA form, the CDR3 reads TGCGCCAGCAAACCAGGGAACCACGAGCAGTACTTC.

The chain couples TRBV7-9 to TRBJ2-2; 11 bases map to TRBD2. Per germline, CDR1 SEHNR and CDR2 FQNEAQ (reference sequence). The length of the CDR3 is 17 residues. Trimming at V came to 5 bases and at J to 6 bases, leaving 11 bases not matched to a gene. CDR3: CASSTGLAGSAAGELFF. The DNA of the CDR3 is TGTGCCAGCAGCACCGGACTAGCGGGTTCGGCGGCCGGGGAGCTGTTTTTT. The variable domain in full, completed from reference TRBV7-9 and TRBJ2-2, reads DTGVSQNPRHKITKRGQNVTFRCDPISEHNRLYWYRQTLGQGPEFLTYFQNEAQLEKSRLLSDRFSAERPKGSFSTLEIQRTEQGDSAMYLCASSTGLAGSAAGELFFGEGSRLTVL.

The V and J genes are TRBV2 and TRBJ1-2; 7 bases match TRBD1. Germline V gene sequence: CDR1 SNHLY, CDR2 FYNNEI. V lost 8 bases, J lost 3 bases, and 6 bases stayed unmatched. The CDR3 runs 13 residues. The CDR3 nucleotides read TGTGCCAGCCGGGACAGATGGGACTATGGCTACACCTTC. Translating it yields CASRDRWDYGYTF.

J is TRBJ2-3 and V is TRBV5-1, with TRBD2 matching 7 bases. The CDR3 covers 15 residues. After removal of 2 bases from V and 2 bases from J, the junction contained 5 bases not matched to a gene. The germline V gene encodes CDR1 SGHRS and CDR2 YFSETQ. The CDR3 reads CASSLAAGITDTQYF. The CDR3 DNA reads as TGCGCCAGCAGCTTAGCAGCGGGAATCACAGATACGCAGTATTTT.

In DNA, the CDR3 is TGTGCCAGCAGTTTGGAGGGGGGGGTCGGAGATACGCAGTATTTT. This encodes CASSLEGGVGDTQYF. The chain employs TRBV28 and TRBJ2-3, with a weak D call TRBD2 (7 bases). Germline V CDR1 and CDR2: MDHEN, SYDVKM. V lost 3 bases, J lost 5 bases, and 15 bases lay in between. The CDR3 loop spans 15 amino acids.

This clone has just a few counts. The chain employs TRBV6-5 and TRBJ2-3; unclear D gene. The CDR3 is 16 amino acids. Trimming shortened V by 2 bases and J by 4 bases, and 16 bases separated the two germline ends. Germline values: CDR1 MNHEY, CDR2 SVGAGI. CDR3 in DNA: TGTGCCAGCAGTTACCCCGCCGAAGCCATGGCAGATACGCAGTATTTT. Translated, it gives CASSYPAEAMADTQYF.

V and J are TRBV5-1 and TRBJ1-6; no firm D call. V shed 0 bases and J shed 11 bases, with 9 bases lying between them. The CDR3 extends over 13 amino acids. The germline CDR1 and CDR2 sequences are SGHRS and YFSETQ. The CDR3 is CASSLAGETPLHF. The CDR3 DNA follows: TGCGCCAGCAGCTTGGCCGGGGAGACACCCCTCCACTTT.

The rearrangement joins TRBV4-1 to TRBJ2-5; the D gene is possibly TRBD2 (5 bases). Trimming removed 3 bases from V and 5 bases from J, with 16 bases in between. CDR1 is MGHRA and CDR2 is YSYEKL in the germline V gene. The CDR3 contains 15 residues. CDR3 bases: TGCGCCAGCAGCCAGTTAAGCGGTAGCGTTGAGACCCAGTACTTC. Amino acids: CASSQLSGSVETQYF.

The chain combines TRBV27 with TRBJ2-7, with TRBD2 matching 7 bases. The germline gives CDR1 MNHEY, CDR2 SMNVEV (reference sequence). The CDR3 is made up of 15 amino acids. V was clipped by 2 bases and J by 6 bases; unmatched bases: 10. This chain's CDR3 is CASSLGGWSSGEQYF. DNA for the CDR3: TGTGCCAGCAGTTTAGGGGGGTGGTCTAGCGGCGAGCAGTACTTC.

A few counts support this clone. This chain connects TRBV19 to TRBJ1-1, with D maybe TRBD1 (5 bases). The CDR3 has 14 amino acids. Trimming cost V 8 bases and J 3 bases, with 16 bases left between them. Germline V gene sequence: CDR1 LNHDA, CDR2 SQIVND (reference sequence). The CDR3 DNA follows: TGTGCCAGTTCGACAGATCCCTTCGACACTGAAGCTTTCTTT. It translates to CASSTDPFDTEAFF.

The chain is built from TRBV6-5 and TRBJ2-7; a weak D match, TRBD1 (5 bases). Between the trimmed V and J ends, which lost 6 bases and 3 bases, there was a span of 12 bases. Looked up from germline, CDR1 is MNHEY and CDR2 is SVGAGI. The CDR3 has 13 residues. The CDR3: CASSLTVNYEQYF. The CDR3 region has the DNA TGTGCCAGCAGCTTGACAGTAAACTACGAGCAGTACTTC.

The gene calls are TRBV27 and TRBJ1-5; D is ambiguous. The CDR3 sequence is 14 residues long. The V gene's germline CDR1 is MNHEY and CDR2 SMNVEV (reference sequence). Trimming removed 1 base from V and 1 base from J, with 5 bases in between. The CDR3 DNA reads TGTGCCAGCAGTTTATACGGGAGCAATCAGCCCCAGCATTTT. It specifies CASSLYGSNQPQHF.

Here the CDR3 reads CASSFGGSRTDTQYF. The CDR3 DNA follows: TGCGCCAGCAGCTTCGGCGGGAGTCGCACAGATACGCAGTATTTT. J is TRBJ2-3 and V is TRBV5-1; 7 bases line up with TRBD2. Germline loops: CDR1 SGHRS, CDR2 YFSETQ. Unmatched junction bases numbered 4, after V lost 2 bases and J lost 1 base. The CDR3 sequence is 15 residues long.

J is TRBJ1-2 and V is TRBV16; D is unclear. Germline CDR1 reads KGHSY; CDR2 reads FQNENV. The ends were cut back, 3 bases at V and 7 bases at J, with 15 bases in the middle. The CDR3 has 14 residues. The CDR3 sequence: CASSQYKPRSGYTF. The CDR3 DNA is TGTGCCAGCAGCCAGTACAAACCTAGGAGTGGCTACACCTTC. Filled out from reference TRBV16 and TRBJ1-2, the complete variable domain reads GEEVAQTPKHLVRGEGQKAKLYCAPIKGHSYVFWYQQVLKNEFKFLISFQNENVFDETGMPKERFSAKCLPNSPCSLEIQATKLEDSAVYFCASSQYKPRSGYTFGSGTRLTVV.

This clone was found a few times. The chain has TRBV5-4 and TRBJ2-2; 9 nucleotides match TRBD1. Germline CDR1 and CDR2: SGHNT and YYREEE (reference sequence). The V segment lost 0 bases and the J segment 6 bases; nucleotides outside the gene matches: 0. The CDR3 sequence is 14 residues long. The CDR3 DNA reads TGTGCCAGCAGCTTGGGACAGGGGGCCGGGGAGCTGTTTTTT. Translated: CASSLGQGAGELFF.

V and J are TRBV19 and TRBJ1-4, with D possibly TRBD1 on 6 matching bases. Germline V gene data show CDR1 as LNHDA and CDR2 as SQIVND (reference sequence). The germline V and J ends were trimmed by 3 bases and 3 bases, with 11 bases remaining between them. The CDR3 covers 15 residues. The CDR3 sequence: CASSMTGGANEKLFF. DNA for the CDR3: TGTGCCAGTAGTATGACAGGCGGCGCTAATGAAAAACTGTTTTTT.

The chain has TRBV5-6 and TRBJ2-7; TRBD1 matches 8 bases. The length of the CDR3 is 14 residues. V lost 4 bases and J lost 6; bases outside the gene matches: 9. Germline loops: CDR1 SGHDT, CDR2 YYEEEE. In DNA, the CDR3 is TGTGCCAGCAGCCGGACAGGGCCTATGGGCGAGCAGTACTTC. This sequence encodes CASSRTGPMGEQYF.

Notes on this clone: Distinct nucleotide sequences in the sample also encode this CDR3. This chain joins TRBV28 and TRBJ2-6, with D tentatively TRBD1 (6 bases). This CDR3 is 14 amino acids long. In germline, CDR1 is MDHEN, CDR2 SYDVKM. The V gene lost 5 bases and the J gene lost 4 bases, with 9 bases spanning the gap. Here the CDR3 DNA reads TGTGCCAGCAGTACAGGGTCAGGGGCCAACGTCCTGACTTTC. This sequence encodes CASSTGSGANVLTF.

V gene TRBV6-5 combines with J gene TRBJ2-7; D gene unclear. V was shortened by 0 bases and J by 2 bases, with 11 bases between the two germline ends. There are 15 residues in the CDR3. CDR1 is MNHEY and CDR2 is SVGAGI in the germline V gene. The chain's CDR3 is CASSYSLRGAYEQYF. As DNA, the CDR3 is TGTGCCAGCAGTTACTCGCTCCGAGGAGCCTACGAGCAGTACTTC.

The chain couples TRBV5-5 to TRBJ2-7, with D tentatively TRBD1 (6 bases). The V gene's germline CDR1 is SGHKS and CDR2 YYEKEE (reference sequence). The ends were cut back, 4 bases at V and 4 bases at J, with 15 bases in the middle. CDR3 length: 14 residues. The chain's CDR3 is CASSLADSPYEQYF. In DNA, the CDR3 is TGTGCCAGCAGCCTTGCGGACAGCCCTTACGAGCAGTACTTC.

The gene calls are TRBV9 and TRBJ2-7; possible D gene TRBD2, 5 bases. Germline-derived CDR1 and CDR2 are SGDLS and YYNGEE. The CDR3 is 11 amino acids. The ends were cut back, 7 bases at V and 2 bases at J, with 7 bases in the middle. CDR3 loop: CASGRTYEQYF. The CDR3 DNA reads as TGTGCCAGCGGGAGAACCTACGAGCAGTACTTC.

The chain couples TRBV7-2 to TRBJ2-7; 8 bases fit TRBD2. The CDR3 totals 17 residues. The V gene's germline CDR1 is SGHTA and CDR2 FQGNSA. V lost 3 bases and J lost 4; bases outside the gene matches: 14. In DNA, the CDR3 is TGTGCCAGCAGCTTCCCCGGGGGGGTCCGTGGGGATTACGAGCAGTACTTC. Protein sequence: CASSFPGGVRGDYEQYF.

CDR3 loop: CASSERQGEAFF. The CDR3 coding sequence is TGTGCCAGCAGCGAGAGACAGGGGGAAGCTTTCTTT. J is TRBJ1-1 and V is TRBV7-3, with 8 bases matching TRBD1. J was trimmed by 8 bases and V by 5 bases; bases with no gene match: 4. The germline CDR1 and CDR2 sequences are SGHTA and FQGTGA. This CDR3 is built from 12 residues.

The chain carries TRBV6-1 and TRBJ2-7, with 8 positions matching TRBD2. J gave up 0 bases and V 4 bases, and 5 bases lay outside the gene matches. Germline loops: CDR1 MNHNS, CDR2 SASEGT. CDR3 length equals 15 residues. CDR3: CASSALAGSSYEQYF. DNA of the CDR3: TGTGCCAGCAGTGCGTTAGCGGGGAGCTCCTACGAGCAGTACTTC.

This rearrangement joins TRBV5-1 to TRBJ2-3; 7 bases are a match to TRBD2. CDR1 is SGHRS, CDR2 YFSETQ, per germline. The CDR3 is made up of 15 amino acids. V dropped 3 bases and J dropped 0; count of bases not matched to a gene: 4. Here the CDR3 reads CASSSLTSSTDTQYF. The CDR3 DNA follows: TGCGCCAGCAGCTCCCTGACTAGCAGCACAGATACGCAGTATTTT.

The V call is TRBV2, the J call TRBJ2-2, with D possibly TRBD1 on 5 matching bases. The CDR3 totals 14 residues. Germline CDR1 and CDR2: SNHLY and FYNNEI. Between the trimmed V and J ends, which lost 7 bases and 2 bases, there was a span of 11 bases. CDR3 region: CASIRQKNTGELFF. Written as DNA, the CDR3 is TGTGCCAGCATTAGACAGAAAAACACCGGGGAGCTGTTTTTT.

The chain joins TRBV29-1 to TRBJ2-7, with TRBD1 matching 7 bases. This CDR3 is built from 13 residues. The V gene's germline CDR1 is SQVTM and CDR2 ANQGSEA. Trimming removed 4 bases from V and 5 bases from J; junction bases left unmatched: 8. CDR3 bases: TGCAGCGTTGTATACAGGGGTGAGGACGAGCAGTACTTC. Translating it yields CSVVYRGEDEQYF.

The rearrangement uses TRBV4-1 and TRBJ2-7, with D possibly TRBD1 on 6 matching bases. Deletions cut 1 base from V and 2 bases from J, with 18 bases between. The CDR3 runs to 17 residues. Germline lookup yields CDR1 MGHRA and CDR2 YSYEKL. The CDR3 coding sequence is TGCGCCAGCAGCCAAGGGTCGCTAGTTCAGGGGACCTACGAGCAGTACTTC. It translates to CASSQGSLVQGTYEQYF.

This clone was seen a single time. The chain links TRBV18 to TRBJ1-3; D remains ambiguous. The CDR3 covers 13 residues. The V gene's germline CDR1 is KGHSH and CDR2 LQKENI. V shed 8 bases and J shed 0 bases, with 8 bases lying between them. The CDR3, as DNA: TGTGCCAGCGTCGAGAGCTCTGGAAACACCATATATTTT. Its translation: CASVESSGNTIYF.

V and J are TRBV6-1 and TRBJ2-3, with D perhaps matching TRBD2 (6 bases). CDR1 MNHNS and CDR2 SASEGT come from the germline V gene. This CDR3 region has 14 residues. V lost 3 bases and J lost 10, with 17 bases in between. CDR3 amino acids: CASSDQPLGGAQYF. CDR3 nucleotide sequence: TGTGCCAGCAGTGATCAGCCCCTGGGAGGTGCGCAGTATTTT.

V is TRBV7-9 and J is TRBJ2-3; TRBD2 agrees at 8 bases. CDR1 is SEHNR, CDR2 FQNEAQ, per germline (reference sequence). The CDR3 covers 16 residues. V lost 5 bases and J lost 3; bases outside the gene matches: 10. CDR3 amino acids: CASSPEAGVQTDTQYF. The CDR3 DNA sequence: TGTGCCAGCAGCCCCGAAGCGGGAGTCCAGACAGATACGCAGTATTTT.

The V call is TRBV7-9, the J call TRBJ2-7, with D perhaps TRBD2 (5 bases). Germline V gives CDR1 SEHNR, CDR2 FQNEAQ (reference sequence). The germline V and J ends were trimmed by 1 base and 6 bases, with 10 bases remaining between them. The length of the CDR3 is 13 residues. The CDR3 loop reads CASSLVSRGEQYF. CDR3 nucleotide sequence: TGTGCCAGCAGCTTAGTATCCCGGGGCGAGCAGTACTTC.